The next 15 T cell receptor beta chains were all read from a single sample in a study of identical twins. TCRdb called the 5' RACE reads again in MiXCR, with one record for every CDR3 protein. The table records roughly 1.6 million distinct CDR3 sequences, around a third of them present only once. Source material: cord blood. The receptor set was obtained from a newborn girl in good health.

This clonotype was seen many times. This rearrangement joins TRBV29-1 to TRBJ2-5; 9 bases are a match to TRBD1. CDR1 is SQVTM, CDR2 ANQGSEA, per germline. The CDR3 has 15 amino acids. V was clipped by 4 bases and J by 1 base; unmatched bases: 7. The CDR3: CSVVSDRGFQETQYF. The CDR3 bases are TGCAGCGTTGTTTCGGACAGGGGATTCCAAGAGACCCAGTACTTC.

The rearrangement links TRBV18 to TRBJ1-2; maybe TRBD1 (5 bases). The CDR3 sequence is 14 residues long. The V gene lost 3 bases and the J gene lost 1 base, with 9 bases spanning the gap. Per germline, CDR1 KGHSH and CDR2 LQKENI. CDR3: CASSPKTDNYGYTF. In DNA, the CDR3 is TGTGCCAGCTCACCGAAGACAGATAACTATGGCTACACCTTC.

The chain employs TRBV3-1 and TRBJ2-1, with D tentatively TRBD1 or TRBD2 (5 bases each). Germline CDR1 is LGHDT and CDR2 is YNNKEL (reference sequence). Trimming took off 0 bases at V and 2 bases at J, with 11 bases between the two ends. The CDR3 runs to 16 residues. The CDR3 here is CASSQDGGIPYNEQFF. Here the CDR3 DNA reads TGTGCCAGCAGCCAAGATGGGGGTATTCCCTACAATGAGCAGTTCTTC.

This CDR3 is CASSSGTEQYF. The DNA for the CDR3 is TGCGCCAGCAGCTCCGGGACGGAGCAGTACTTC. This rearrangement joins TRBV5-1 to TRBJ2-7; D possibly matches TRBD1 or TRBD2 (5 bases each). Germline assignment: CDR1 SGHRS and CDR2 YFSETQ. The V gene lost 3 bases and the J gene lost 7 bases, with 8 bases spanning the gap. The CDR3 runs 11 residues.

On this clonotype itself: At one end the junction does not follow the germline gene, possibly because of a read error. Here the CDR3 reads CASSLKASYGQYF. The CDR3 DNA reads TGTGCCAGCAGCTTAAAAGCCTCCTACGGGCAGTACTTC. The genes are TRBV7-2 and TRBJ2-7, with D uncertain. The CDR3 has 13 amino acids. Germline V gene data show CDR1 as SGHTA and CDR2 as FQGNSA.

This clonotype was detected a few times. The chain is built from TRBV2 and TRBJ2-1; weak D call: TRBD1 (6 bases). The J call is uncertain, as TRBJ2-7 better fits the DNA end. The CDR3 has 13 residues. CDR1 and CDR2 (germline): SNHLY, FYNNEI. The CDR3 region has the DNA TGTGCCAGCAGTCCCGACAGGACAAGAGGGCAGTACTTC. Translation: CASSPDRTRGQYF.

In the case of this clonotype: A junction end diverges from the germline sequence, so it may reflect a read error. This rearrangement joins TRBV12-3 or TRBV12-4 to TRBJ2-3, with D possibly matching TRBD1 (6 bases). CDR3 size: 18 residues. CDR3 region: CTSSSFTRYRASTDTQYF. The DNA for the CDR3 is TGTACCAGCAGCTCCTTTACGCGGTACAGGGCTAGCACAGATACGCAGTATTTT.

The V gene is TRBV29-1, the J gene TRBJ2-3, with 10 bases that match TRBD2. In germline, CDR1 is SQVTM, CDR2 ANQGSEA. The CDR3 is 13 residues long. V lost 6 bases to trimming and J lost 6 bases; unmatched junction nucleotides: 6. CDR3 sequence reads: CSVGTSEADTQYF. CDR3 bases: TGCAGCGTGGGGACTAGCGAAGCCGATACGCAGTATTTT.

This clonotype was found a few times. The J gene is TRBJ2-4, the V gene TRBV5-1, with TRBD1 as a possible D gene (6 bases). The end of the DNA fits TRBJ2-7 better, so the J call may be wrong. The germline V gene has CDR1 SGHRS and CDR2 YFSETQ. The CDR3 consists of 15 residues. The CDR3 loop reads CASSSGQLGSYEQYF. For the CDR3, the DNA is TGCGCCAGCAGCTCCGGACAGCTAGGATCCTACGAGCAGTACTTC.

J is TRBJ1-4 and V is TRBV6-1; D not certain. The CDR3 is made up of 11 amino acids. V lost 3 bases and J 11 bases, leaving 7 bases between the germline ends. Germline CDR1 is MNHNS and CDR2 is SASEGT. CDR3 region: CASSDRWKLFF. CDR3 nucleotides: TGTGCCAGCAGTGACAGGTGGAAACTGTTTTTT.

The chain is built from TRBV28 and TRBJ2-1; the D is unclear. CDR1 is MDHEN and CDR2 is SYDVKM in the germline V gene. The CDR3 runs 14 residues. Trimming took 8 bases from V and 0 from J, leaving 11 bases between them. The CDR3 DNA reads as TGTGCCAGCTACCGGCCTAGCTCCTACAATGAGCAGTTCTTC. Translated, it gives CASYRPSSYNEQFF.

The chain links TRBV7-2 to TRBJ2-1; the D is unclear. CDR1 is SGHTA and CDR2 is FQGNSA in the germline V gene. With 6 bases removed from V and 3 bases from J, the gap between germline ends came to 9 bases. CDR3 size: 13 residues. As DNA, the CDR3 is TGTGCCAGCAGACACCCAATCTACAATGAGCAGTTCTTC. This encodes CASRHPIYNEQFF.

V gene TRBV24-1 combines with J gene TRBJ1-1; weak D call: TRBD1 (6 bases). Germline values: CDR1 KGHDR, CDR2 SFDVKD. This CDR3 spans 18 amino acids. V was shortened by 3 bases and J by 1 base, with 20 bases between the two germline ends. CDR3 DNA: TGTGCCACCAGTGATCATCCCCTCCGGACAGTGGGGAACACTGAAGCTTTCTTT. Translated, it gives CATSDHPLRTVGNTEAFF.

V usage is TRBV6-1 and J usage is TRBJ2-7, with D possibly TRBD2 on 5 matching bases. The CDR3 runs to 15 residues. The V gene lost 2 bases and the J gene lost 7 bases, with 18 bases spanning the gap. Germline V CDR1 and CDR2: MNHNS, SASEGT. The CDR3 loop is CASSEMAGTYNEQYF. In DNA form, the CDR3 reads TGTGCCAGCAGTGAAATGGCGGGTACCTACAATGAGCAGTACTTC.

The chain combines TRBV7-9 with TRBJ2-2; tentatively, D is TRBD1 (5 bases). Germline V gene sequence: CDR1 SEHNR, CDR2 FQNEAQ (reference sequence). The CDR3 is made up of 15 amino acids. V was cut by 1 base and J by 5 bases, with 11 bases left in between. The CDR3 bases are TGTGCCAGCAGCTTAGTTATGACAGTAACCGGGGAGCTGTTTTTT. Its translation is CASSLVMTVTGELFF. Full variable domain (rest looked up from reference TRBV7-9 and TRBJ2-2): DTGVSQNPRHKITKRGQNVTFRCDPISEHNRLYWYRQTLGQGPEFLTYFQNEAQLEKSRLLSDRFSAERPKGSFSTLEIQRTEQGDSAMYLCASSLVMTVTGELFFGEGSRLTVL.